The 3 T cell receptor beta chains below come from one sample, sequenced in a study of CD8+ T cells in alopecia areata. As the sequencing template, cDNA was produced by extracting RNA and reverse transcribing it. The assay was immunoSEQ multiplex PCR, and TCRdb's table has in-frame clones only and misses some. The table records 90,000 to 150,000 clones, approximately 59% of them present only once. Treatment in this sample: oral pan-JAK inhibitor, 5-10 mg twice daily. Sequenced here: CD8+ T cells sorted from blood, sampled at week 4, from a patient treated with tofacitinib. Every receptor here comes from a human donor with alopecia areata.

The chain carries TRBV7-9 and TRBJ2-3, with 7 bases fitting TRBD2. V trimming: 4 bases; J trimming: 4 bases; junction bases outside the gene matches: 11. CDR3 length: 16 residues. The germline V gene has CDR1 SEHNR and CDR2 FQNEAQ (reference sequence). The CDR3 DNA sequence: TGTGCCAGCAGCTCCACTAGCGCTATAATCTCAGATACGCAGTATTTT. Residues: CASSSTSAIISDTQYF. The full variable domain, in which reference TRBV7-9 and TRBJ2-3 provide the parts outside the CDR3, is DTGVSQNPRHKITKRGQNVTFRCDPISEHNRLYWYRQTLGQGPEFLTYFQNEAQLEKSRLLSDRFSAERPKGSFSTLEIQRTEQGDSAMYLCASSSTSAIISDTQYFGPGTRLTVL.

Only a few counts were recorded for this clone. This chain uses TRBV11-2 with TRBJ2-3; weak D call: TRBD2 (5 bases). V was shortened by 6 bases and J by 2 bases, with 9 bases between the two germline ends. This CDR3 has 13 residues. CDR1 and CDR2 from the germline V gene are SGHAT and FQNNGV. The CDR3 loop is CASSRGFTDTQYF. CDR3 DNA sequence: TGTGCCAGCAGTCGGGGATTCACAGATACGCAGTATTTT.

This clone was recorded a few times. This sequence joins TRBV29-1 and TRBJ1-1; 8 nucleotides line up with TRBD1. The CDR3 covers 12 residues. From germline, CDR1 is SQVTM and CDR2 ANQGSEA. V shed 3 bases, J shed 5 bases, and the junction held 2 bases outside the gene matches. In DNA form, the CDR3 reads TGCAGCGTTGACACAGGGGGAACTGAAGCTTTCTTT. Translation: CSVDTGGTEAFF. Together with reference TRBV29-1 and TRBJ1-1, the CDR3 gives the full variable domain: SAVISQKPSRDICQRGTSLTIQCQVDSQVTMMFWYRQQPGQSLTLIATANQGSEATYESGFVIDKFPISRPNLTFSTLTVSNMSPEDSSIYLCSVDTGGTEAFFGQGTRLTVV.